The text below deals with one T cell receptor beta chain. TCRdb keeps only in-frame clones here, not all; method: immunoSEQ multiplex PCR. The table shows about 97,000 clones, with about 95% occurring only once. The sample is drawn from a study of technical replicates of blood from a few donors. V lost 5 bases, J lost 0 bases, and 18 bases lay in between. The length of the CDR3 is 17 residues. The germline gives CDR1 SGHTA, CDR2 FQGTGA. The chain joins TRBV7-3 to TRBJ2-3; the D gene is possibly TRBD1 (6 bases). The receptor was derived from a human donor in good health. Source material: T cells isolated from PBMCs. CDR3 amino acids: CASSPILGDTSTDTQYF. As DNA, the CDR3 is TGTGCCAGCAGCCCCATCCTGGGGGACACTAGCACAGATACGCAGTATTTT. Full variable domain (missing parts from reference TRBV7-3 and TRBJ2-3): GAGVSQTPSNKVTEKGKYVELRCDPISGHTALYWYRQSLGQGPEFLIYFQGTGAADDSGLPNDRFFAVRPEGSVSTLKIQRTERGDSAVYLCASSPILGDTSTDTQYFGPGTRLTVL.